A single sample is the source of the 26 T cell receptor beta chains below, sequenced in a study of blood T cell repertoires in COVID-19. Sequencing used immunoSEQ multiplex PCR; TCRdb keeps in-frame clones, though not all of them. The sample includes around 260,000 clones, roughly nine tenths of them seen just once. Sequenced sample: peripheral blood. Source of these receptors: a man younger than 35 with active or convalescent COVID-19.

The V gene is TRBV18, the J gene TRBJ2-7; 14 nucleotides line up with TRBD2. The V and J ends lost 4 bases and 2 bases, in that order; junction bases with no gene match: 13. Germline values: CDR1 KGHSH, CDR2 LQKENI. The CDR3 consists of 19 residues. This CDR3 reads CASSLTSGTSGRGTYEQYF. CDR3 in DNA: TGTGCCAGCTCACTAACATCCGGGACTAGCGGGAGAGGCACCTACGAGCAGTACTTC.

The V call is TRBV2, the J call TRBJ2-7; no clear D. CDR1 and CDR2 from the germline V gene are SNHLY and FYNNEI. V was shortened by 3 bases and J by 2 bases, with 11 bases between the two germline ends. There are 14 residues in the CDR3. DNA for the CDR3: TGTGCCAGCAGTGACGTGGAGACCCCCTACGAGCAGTACTTC. Its translation is CASSDVETPYEQYF.

The chain has TRBV19 and TRBJ1-2, with D tentatively TRBD1 (6 bases). Between the trimmed V and J ends, which lost 4 bases and 4 bases, there was a span of 16 bases. The CDR3 spans 15 residues. Per germline, CDR1 LNHDA and CDR2 SQIVND (reference sequence). The CDR3 sequence: CASSTQMDSLYGYTF. The CDR3 coding sequence is TGTGCCAGTAGTACTCAAATGGACAGTCTCTATGGCTACACCTTC.

The chain combines TRBV6-5 with TRBJ2-3; no reliable D call. CDR1 is MNHEY and CDR2 is SVGAGI in the germline V gene. The CDR3 runs to 13 residues. V shed 8 bases and J shed 5 bases, with 14 bases lying between them. The CDR3 bases are TGTGCCAGCTCACACACGCCGGGAGATACGCAGTATTTT. It is translated as CASSHTPGDTQYF.

The V call is TRBV6-1, the J call TRBJ2-3; 8 positions match TRBD2. This CDR3 has 19 residues. CDR1 and CDR2 from the germline V gene are MNHNS and SASEGT. After removal of 0 bases from V and 0 bases from J, the junction contained 11 bases not matched to a gene. Written as DNA, the CDR3 is TGTGCCAGCAGTGAAGCGAGTACTAGCGGCCACGGGAGCACAGATACGCAGTATTTT. The encoded protein is CASSEASTSGHGSTDTQYF.

CDR3 residues: CARSQGVRYCGYTF. For the CDR3, the DNA is TGTGCCAGAAGCCAGGGGGTCCGATATTGTGGCTACACCTTC. The rearrangement joins TRBV5-3 to TRBJ1-2; 7 positions agree with TRBD1. Being an ORF, TRBV5-3 has a function that is uncertain. With V trimmed by 4 bases and J by 7 bases, 10 bases remained unmatched. This CDR3 has 14 residues.

The genes are TRBV5-4 and TRBJ1-1; D remains ambiguous. The germline V gene has CDR1 SGHNT and CDR2 YYREEE (reference sequence). The ends were cut back, 4 bases at V and 0 bases at J, with 7 bases in the middle. The CDR3 covers 13 residues. The CDR3 DNA reads TGTGCCAGCAGCCGCAGGATGAACACTGAAGCTTTCTTT. Residues: CASSRRMNTEAFF. The full variable domain, with the rest looked up from reference TRBV5-4 and TRBJ1-1, is ETGVTQSPTHLIKTRGQQVTLRCSSQSGHNTVSWYQQALGQGPQFIFQYYREEENGRGNFPPRFSGLQFPNYSSELNVNALELDDSALYLCASSRRMNTEAFFGQGTRLTVV.

The genes are TRBV6-2 or TRBV6-3 and TRBJ1-6, with D perhaps TRBD1 (5 bases). Germline-derived CDR1 and CDR2 are MNHEY and SVGEGT. The length of the CDR3 is 15 residues. V lost 4 bases and J 11 bases, leaving 18 bases between the germline ends. As DNA, the CDR3 is TGTGCCAGCAGTTCCGGGACCAGCGGAGGGACACCCCTCCACTTT. Amino acids: CASSSGTSGGTPLHF.

To note about this clone: This sample includes further DNA sequences coding for the same CDR3. The rearrangement uses TRBV5-4 and TRBJ1-1, with 8 bases lining up with TRBD1. The V gene end was trimmed by 1 base and the J gene end by 1 base; junction bases not matched to a gene: 0. Per the germline V gene, CDR1 is SGHNT and CDR2 is YYREEE (reference sequence). The CDR3 runs 14 residues. Written as DNA, the CDR3 is TGTGCCAGCAGCTTGACAGGGGGGAACACTGAAGCTTTCTTT. Protein sequence: CASSLTGGNTEAFF.

The V call is TRBV27, the J call TRBJ2-5; TRBD2 matches 8 bases. Germline CDR1 and CDR2: MNHEY and SMNVEV (reference sequence). The V gene end was trimmed by 5 bases and the J gene end by 9 bases; junction bases not matched to a gene: 14. The CDR3 is 15 residues long. The CDR3 region is CASSLMGAGAGAQYF. The CDR3 DNA follows: TGTGCCAGCAGTCTTATGGGCGCGGGAGCGGGGGCCCAGTACTTC.

This chain uses TRBV5-1 with TRBJ2-1; 8 bases map to TRBD2. Germline trimming cut 0 bases from V and 9 bases from J; bases unmatched to any gene: 8. The CDR3 runs to 15 residues. Looked up from germline, CDR1 is SGHRS and CDR2 is YFSETQ. The DNA for the CDR3 is TGCGCCAGCAGCTTGGTGGAGCGGGGGATTAGTGAGCAGTTCTTC. Translating it yields CASSLVERGISEQFF.

The chain couples TRBV6-5 to TRBJ1-1; 9 bases align to TRBD1. The V gene's germline CDR1 is MNHEY and CDR2 SVGAGI. The CDR3 contains 14 residues. Trimming at V came to 7 bases and at J to 5 bases, leaving 8 bases not matched to a gene. CDR3 in amino acids: CASIPGQGRTEAFF. The DNA of the CDR3 is TGTGCCAGCATCCCCGGACAGGGGCGGACTGAAGCTTTCTTT.

The J gene is TRBJ2-7, the V gene TRBV7-3, with 11 bases fitting TRBD2. The CDR3 extends over 15 amino acids. The V gene's germline CDR1 is SGHTA and CDR2 FQGTGA. Trimming at V came to 5 bases and at J to 3 bases, leaving 6 bases not matched to a gene. As DNA, the CDR3 is TGTGCCAGCAGCCTAATGGGGACTAGCGGCTACGAGCAGTACTTC. Its protein is CASSLMGTSGYEQYF.

Concerning this clone itself: Germline and junction disagree at one end, which may indicate a read error. In DNA form, the CDR3 reads TGTGCCAGCAGCCTAACACCCTCTAGCGGGCTCCCAGATACGCAGTATTTT. Translation gives CASSLTPSSGLPDTQYF. V gene TRBV7-3 combines with J gene TRBJ2-3, with TRBD2 matching 8 bases. The CDR3 loop spans 17 amino acids. CDR1 and CDR2 from the germline V gene are SGHTA and FQGTGA.

This rearrangement joins TRBV11-3 to TRBJ2-2; 7 nucleotides match TRBD2. Trimming removed 3 bases from V and 4 bases from J; junction bases left unmatched: 5. The CDR3 is made up of 15 amino acids. Germline V gene sequence: CDR1 SGHNT, CDR2 YENEEA. The CDR3 here is CASSLGGSATGELFF. The CDR3 DNA is TGTGCCAGCAGCTTGGGGGGGTCGGCCACCGGGGAGCTGTTTTTT.

The chain combines TRBV9 with TRBJ2-5; no clear D gene. CDR3 length equals 15 residues. Trimming shortened V by 0 bases and J by 0 bases, and 9 bases separated the two germline ends. Germline assignment: CDR1 SGDLS and CDR2 YYNGEE. The CDR3 protein is CASSVVPQNQETQYF. In DNA, the CDR3 is TGTGCCAGCAGCGTAGTCCCACAGAACCAAGAGACCCAGTACTTC.

The chain combines TRBV6-6 with TRBJ2-1, with 11 bases aligning to TRBD2. CDR3 length: 17 residues. With V trimmed by 5 bases and J by 5 bases, 11 bases remained unmatched. The germline gives CDR1 MNHNY, CDR2 SVGAGI (reference sequence). In nucleotides, the CDR3 is TGTGCCAGCAGTCAACTTGCAGGGACTAGCGGAAACAATGAGCAGTTCTTC. It encodes CASSQLAGTSGNNEQFF.

The rearrangement uses TRBV10-1 and TRBJ2-7, with 11 bases fitting TRBD2. This CDR3 comprises 17 residues. The ends lost 6 bases at V and 4 bases at J; junction bases unmatched: 14. Germline-derived CDR1 and CDR2 are WNHNN and SYGVQD (reference sequence). DNA of the CDR3: TGCGCCAGCAGGGAAGCTATAGCGGGAGGGACAGTTTACGAGCAGTACTTC. Its translation: CASREAIAGGTVYEQYF.

This rearrangement joins TRBV3-1 (or the pseudogene TRBV3-2) to TRBJ2-5; D is ambiguous. CDR3 length: 14 amino acids. Germline V gives CDR1 LGHDT, CDR2 YNNKEL (reference sequence). V was pared by 2 bases and J by 1 base, with 8 bases between. CDR3 amino acids: CASSQLVAQETQYF. The CDR3 bases are TGTGCCAGCAGCCAACTAGTAGCCCAAGAGACCCAGTACTTC.

The J gene is TRBJ2-7, the V gene TRBV14; TRBD2 aligns across 14 bases. The J segment lost 3 bases and the V segment lost 1 base, leaving 2 bases of the junction unmatched. The CDR3 length is 16 residues. Germline-derived CDR1 and CDR2 are SGHDN and FVKESK. For the CDR3, the DNA is TGTGCCAGCAGCCAAGTCGGACTAGCGGGGGGCTACGAGCAGTACTTC. Its protein product is CASSQVGLAGGYEQYF.

V gene TRBV10-1 combines with J gene TRBJ2-2; 8 nucleotides agree with TRBD1. Trimming took 6 bases from V and 4 from J; bases not matched to a gene: 16. CDR1 and CDR2 from the germline V gene are WNHNN and SYGVQD (reference sequence). The CDR3 covers 18 residues. CDR3 region: CASRPRDGQGGFTGELFF. CDR3 sequence (DNA): TGCGCCAGCAGGCCCCGGGACGGACAGGGAGGATTCACCGGGGAGCTGTTTTTT.

This CDR3 is CASSPPGQGFAGYTF. The CDR3 DNA reads TGCGCCAGCAGCCCTCCGGGACAGGGGTTTGCCGGCTACACCTTC. The chain couples TRBV4-1 to TRBJ1-2, with TRBD1 matching 10 bases. The CDR3 has 15 residues. Germline V gene lookup returns CDR1 MGHRA and CDR2 YSYEKL. Trimming took 4 bases from V and 8 from J; bases not matched to a gene: 10.

This chain links TRBV5-5 with TRBJ2-3; 12 nucleotides agree with TRBD2. V was pared by 0 bases and J by 4 bases, with 9 bases of the junction left unmatched. The CDR3 has 18 amino acids. Germline V gene data show CDR1 as SGHKS and CDR2 as YYEKEE (reference sequence). In DNA form, the CDR3 reads TGTGCCAGCAGCTTGGGACTAGCGGGGGTGTTTGTCCCAGATACGCAGTATTTT. Amino acid sequence: CASSLGLAGVFVPDTQYF.

The J gene is TRBJ1-1, the V gene TRBV7-2, with D perhaps matching TRBD1 (6 bases). The V gene lost 6 bases and the J gene lost 0 bases, with 14 bases spanning the gap. Germline V lookup: CDR1 SGHTA, CDR2 FQGNSA. CDR3 size: 15 residues. CDR3 coding DNA: TGTGCCAGCAGACCATCGACAGGAATGAACACTGAAGCTTTCTTT. It yields the protein CASRPSTGMNTEAFF.

The chain uses TRBV28 and TRBJ1-3; unclear D gene. The V and J ends lost 3 bases and 4 bases respectively, with 10 bases between them. Germline V gene sequence: CDR1 MDHEN, CDR2 SYDVKM. This CDR3 is 14 amino acids long. The CDR3 sequence: CASSLSHLGNTIYF. CDR3 in DNA: TGTGCCAGCAGTTTGTCCCATTTGGGAAACACCATATATTTT.

This clone was seen once. DNA of the CDR3: TGCAGCGTTGGGGAGCAGGAAGAGACCCAGTACTTC. It specifies CSVGEQEETQYF. The chain carries TRBV29-1 and TRBJ2-5, with D maybe TRBD2 (5 bases). Deletions cut 4 bases from V and 3 bases from J, with 9 bases between. The CDR3 contains 12 residues. Germline CDR1 reads SQVTM; CDR2 reads ANQGSEA.